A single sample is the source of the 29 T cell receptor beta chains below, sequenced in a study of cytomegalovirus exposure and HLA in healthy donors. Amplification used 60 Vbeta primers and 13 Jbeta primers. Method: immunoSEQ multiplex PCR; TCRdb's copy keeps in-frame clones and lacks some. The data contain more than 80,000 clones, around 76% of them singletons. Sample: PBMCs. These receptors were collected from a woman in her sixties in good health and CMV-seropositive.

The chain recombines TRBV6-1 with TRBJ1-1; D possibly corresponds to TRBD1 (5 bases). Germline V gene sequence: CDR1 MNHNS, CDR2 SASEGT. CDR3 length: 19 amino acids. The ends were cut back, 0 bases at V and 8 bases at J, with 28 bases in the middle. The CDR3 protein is CASSEAFWGEFDTVVEAFF. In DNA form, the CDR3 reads TGTGCCAGCAGTGAAGCGTTTTGGGGGGAATTCGATACGGTTGTAGAAGCTTTCTTT.

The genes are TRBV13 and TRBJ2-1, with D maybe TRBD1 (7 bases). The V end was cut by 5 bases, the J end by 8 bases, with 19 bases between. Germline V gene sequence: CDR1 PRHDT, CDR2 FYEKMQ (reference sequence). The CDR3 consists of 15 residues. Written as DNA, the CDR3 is TGTGCCAGCAGCCCAGGGGGAGAGGGGGGCGATGAGCAGTTCTTC. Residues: CASSPGGEGGDEQFF. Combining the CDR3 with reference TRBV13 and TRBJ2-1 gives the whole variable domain AAGVIQSPRHLIKEKRETATLKCYPIPRHDTVYWYQQGPGQDPQFLISFYEKMQSDKGSIPDRFSAQQFSDYHSELNMSSLELGDSALYFCASSPGGEGGDEQFFGPGTRLTVL.

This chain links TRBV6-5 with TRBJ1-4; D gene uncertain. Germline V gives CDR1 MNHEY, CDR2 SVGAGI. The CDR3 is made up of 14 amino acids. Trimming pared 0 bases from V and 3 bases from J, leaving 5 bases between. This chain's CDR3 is CASSYSGANEKLFF. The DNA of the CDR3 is TGTGCCAGCAGTTACTCAGGAGCTAATGAAAAACTGTTTTTT.

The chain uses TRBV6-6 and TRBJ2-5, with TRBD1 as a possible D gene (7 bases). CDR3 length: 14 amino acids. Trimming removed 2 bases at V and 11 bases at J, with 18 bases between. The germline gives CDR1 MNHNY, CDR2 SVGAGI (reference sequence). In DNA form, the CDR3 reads TGTGCCAGCAGTTACATGGGGACAGCGGGTGAGCAGTACTTC. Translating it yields CASSYMGTAGEQYF.

CDR3 in DNA: TGCGCCAGCAGCCAAGATCGGGGAAACTATGGCTACACCTTC. Protein product: CASSQDRGNYGYTF. The chain combines TRBV4-1 with TRBJ1-2; D ambiguous. Germline V gene sequence: CDR1 MGHRA, CDR2 YSYEKL. The CDR3 has 14 amino acids. Trimming cost V 0 bases and J 2 bases, with 7 bases left between them.

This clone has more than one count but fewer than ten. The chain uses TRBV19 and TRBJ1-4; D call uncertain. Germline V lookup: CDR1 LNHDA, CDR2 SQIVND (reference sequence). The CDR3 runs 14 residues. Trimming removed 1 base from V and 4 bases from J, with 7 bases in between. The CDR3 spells CASSIGRSNEKLFF. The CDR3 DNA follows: TGTGCCAGTAGTATAGGCCGGAGTAATGAAAAACTGTTTTTT.

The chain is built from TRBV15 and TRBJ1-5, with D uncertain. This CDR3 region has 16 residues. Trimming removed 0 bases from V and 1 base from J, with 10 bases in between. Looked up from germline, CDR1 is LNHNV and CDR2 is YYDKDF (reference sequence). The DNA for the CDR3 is TGTGCCACCAGCAGAGAGTACAGCTTGAGCAATCAGCCCCAGCATTTT. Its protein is CATSREYSLSNQPQHF. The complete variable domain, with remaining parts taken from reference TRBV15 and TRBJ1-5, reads DAMVIQNPRYQVTQFGKPVTLSCSQTLNHNVMYWYQQKSSQAPKLLFHYYDKDFNNEADTPDNFQSRRPNTSFCFLDIRSPGLGDTAMYLCATSREYSLSNQPQHFGDGTRLSIL.

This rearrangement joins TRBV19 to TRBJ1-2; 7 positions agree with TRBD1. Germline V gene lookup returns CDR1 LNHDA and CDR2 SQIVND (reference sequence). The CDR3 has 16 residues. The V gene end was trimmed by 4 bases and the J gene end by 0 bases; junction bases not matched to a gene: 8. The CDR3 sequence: CASSTSTGEANYGYTF. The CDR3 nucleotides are TGTGCCAGTAGTACTTCAACAGGGGAAGCTAACTATGGCTACACCTTC.

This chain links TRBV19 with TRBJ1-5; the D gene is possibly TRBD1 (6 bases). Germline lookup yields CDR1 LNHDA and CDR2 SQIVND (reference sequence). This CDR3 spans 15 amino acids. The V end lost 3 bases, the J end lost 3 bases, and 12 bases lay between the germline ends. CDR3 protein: CASSIAQGINQPQHF. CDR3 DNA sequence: TGTGCCAGTAGTATTGCCCAGGGGATCAATCAGCCCCAGCATTTT.

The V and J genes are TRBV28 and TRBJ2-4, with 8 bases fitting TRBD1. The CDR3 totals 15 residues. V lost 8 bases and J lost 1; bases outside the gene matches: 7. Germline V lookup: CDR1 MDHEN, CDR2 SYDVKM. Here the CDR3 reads CASLKRQGAKNIQYF. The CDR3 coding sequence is TGTGCCAGCCTTAAAAGACAGGGGGCCAAAAACATTCAGTACTTC.

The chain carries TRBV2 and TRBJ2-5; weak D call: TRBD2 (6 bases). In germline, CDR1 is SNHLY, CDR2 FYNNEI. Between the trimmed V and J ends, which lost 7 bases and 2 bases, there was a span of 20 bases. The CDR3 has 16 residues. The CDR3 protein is CASTSVQAGRQETQYF. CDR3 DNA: TGTGCCAGCACCTCTGTCCAAGCGGGCCGACAAGAGACCCAGTACTTC.

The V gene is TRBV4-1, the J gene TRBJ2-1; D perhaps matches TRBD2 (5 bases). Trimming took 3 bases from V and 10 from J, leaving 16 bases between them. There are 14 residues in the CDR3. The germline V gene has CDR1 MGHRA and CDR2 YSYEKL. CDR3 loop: CASSQASEVAEQFF. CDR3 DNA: TGCGCCAGCAGCCAGGCCTCGGAGGTTGCGGAGCAGTTCTTC.

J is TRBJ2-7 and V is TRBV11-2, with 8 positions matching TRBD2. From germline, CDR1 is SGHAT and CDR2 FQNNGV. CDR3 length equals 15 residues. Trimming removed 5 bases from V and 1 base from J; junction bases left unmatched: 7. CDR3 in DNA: TGTGCCAGCAGCCCTAGCGGGTTCGGATCCTACGAGCAGTACTTC. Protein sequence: CASSPSGFGSYEQYF.

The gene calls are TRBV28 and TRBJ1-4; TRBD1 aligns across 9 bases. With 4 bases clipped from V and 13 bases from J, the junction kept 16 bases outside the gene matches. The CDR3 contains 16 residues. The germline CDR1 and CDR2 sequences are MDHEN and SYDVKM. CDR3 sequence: CASSSPRDREGYGLFF. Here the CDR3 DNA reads TGTGCCAGCAGTTCCCCCCGGGACAGGGAGGGATATGGACTGTTTTTT.

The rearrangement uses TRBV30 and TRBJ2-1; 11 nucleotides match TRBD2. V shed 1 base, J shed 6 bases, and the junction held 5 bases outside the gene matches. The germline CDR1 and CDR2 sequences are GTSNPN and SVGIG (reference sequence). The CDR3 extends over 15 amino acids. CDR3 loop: CAWSAPLAGGNEQFF. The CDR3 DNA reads TGTGCCTGGAGTGCCCCCCTAGCGGGAGGCAATGAGCAGTTCTTC.

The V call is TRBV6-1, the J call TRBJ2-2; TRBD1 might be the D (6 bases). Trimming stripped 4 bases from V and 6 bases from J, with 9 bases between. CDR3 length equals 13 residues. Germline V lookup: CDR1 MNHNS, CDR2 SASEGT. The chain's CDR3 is CASSGNRAGELFF. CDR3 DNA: TGTGCCAGCAGTGGTAACAGGGCCGGGGAGCTGTTTTTT.

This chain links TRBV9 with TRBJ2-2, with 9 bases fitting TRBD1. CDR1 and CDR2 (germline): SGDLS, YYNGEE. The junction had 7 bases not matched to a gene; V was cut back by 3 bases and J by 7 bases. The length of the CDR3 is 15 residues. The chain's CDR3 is CASSGGQGRDGELFF. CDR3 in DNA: TGTGCCAGCAGCGGGGGACAGGGAAGAGACGGGGAGCTGTTTTTT. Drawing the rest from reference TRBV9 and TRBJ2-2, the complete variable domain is DSGVTQTPKHLITATGQRVTLRCSPRSGDLSVYWYQQSLDQGLQFLIQYYNGEERAKGNILERFSAQQFPDLHSELNLSSLELGDSALYFCASSGGQGRDGELFFGEGSRLTVL.

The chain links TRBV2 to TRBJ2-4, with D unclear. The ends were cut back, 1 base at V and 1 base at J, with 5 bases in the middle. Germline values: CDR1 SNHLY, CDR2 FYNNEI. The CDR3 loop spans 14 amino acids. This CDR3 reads CASSEGRAKNIQYF. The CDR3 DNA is TGTGCCAGCAGTGAAGGGCGGGCCAAAAACATTCAGTACTTC.

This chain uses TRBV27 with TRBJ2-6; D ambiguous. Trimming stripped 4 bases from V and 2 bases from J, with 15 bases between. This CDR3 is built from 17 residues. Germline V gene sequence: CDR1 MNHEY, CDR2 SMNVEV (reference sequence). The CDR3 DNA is TGTGCCAGCAGTTACCTAGGCATGCGGACTGGGGCCAACGTCCTGACTTTC. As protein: CASSYLGMRTGANVLTF. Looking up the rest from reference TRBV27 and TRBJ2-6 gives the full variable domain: EAQVTQNPRYLITVTGKKLTVTCSQNMNHEYMSWYRQDPGLGLRQIYYSMNVEVTDKGDVPEGYKVSRKEKRNFPLILESPSPNQTSLYFCASSYLGMRTGANVLTFGAGSRLTVL.

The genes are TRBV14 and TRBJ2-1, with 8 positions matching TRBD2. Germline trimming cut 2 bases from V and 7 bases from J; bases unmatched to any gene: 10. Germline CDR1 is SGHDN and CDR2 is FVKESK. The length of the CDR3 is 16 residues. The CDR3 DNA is TGTGCCAGCAGCCAAAATATGGGACTAGTCGGTAATGAGCAGTTCTTC. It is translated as CASSQNMGLVGNEQFF. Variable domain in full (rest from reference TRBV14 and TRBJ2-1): EAGVTQFPSHSVIEKGQTVTLRCDPISGHDNLYWYRRVMGKEIKFLLHFVKESKQDESGMPNNRFLAERTGGTYSTLKVQPAELEDSGVYFCASSQNMGLVGNEQFFGPGTRLTVL.

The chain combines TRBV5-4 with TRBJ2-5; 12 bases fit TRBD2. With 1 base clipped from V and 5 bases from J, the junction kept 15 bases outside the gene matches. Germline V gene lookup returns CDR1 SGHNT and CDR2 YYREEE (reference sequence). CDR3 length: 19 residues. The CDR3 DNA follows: TGTGCCAGCAGCTTGAGGGACACGAGGACTAGCGGGATCCGGGAGACCCAGTACTTC. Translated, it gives CASSLRDTRTSGIRETQYF.

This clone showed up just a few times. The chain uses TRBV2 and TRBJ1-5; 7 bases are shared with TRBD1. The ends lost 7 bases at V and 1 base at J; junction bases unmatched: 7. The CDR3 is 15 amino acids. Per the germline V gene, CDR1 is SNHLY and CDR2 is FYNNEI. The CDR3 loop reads CASTGDSGSNQPQHF. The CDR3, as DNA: TGTGCCAGCACTGGGGACAGTGGGAGCAATCAGCCCCAGCATTTT.

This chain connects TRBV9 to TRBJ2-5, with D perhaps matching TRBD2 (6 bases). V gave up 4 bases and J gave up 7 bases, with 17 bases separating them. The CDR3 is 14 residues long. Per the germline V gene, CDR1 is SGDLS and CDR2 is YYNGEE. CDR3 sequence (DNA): TGTGCCAGCAGCCCTGAGACTAGAACCGGGACCCAGTACTTC. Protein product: CASSPETRTGTQYF.

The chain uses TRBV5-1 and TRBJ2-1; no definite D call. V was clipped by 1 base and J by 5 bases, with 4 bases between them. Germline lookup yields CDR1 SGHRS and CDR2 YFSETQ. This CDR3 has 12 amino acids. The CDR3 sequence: CASSLSDNEQFF. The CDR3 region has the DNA TGCGCCAGCAGCTTGTCGGACAATGAGCAGTTCTTC.

DNA of the CDR3: TGTGCCAGCAAGACCCGATCAGGGGGTAGTGAGCAGTTCTTC. Amino acid sequence: CASKTRSGGSEQFF. The chain has TRBV2 and TRBJ2-1, with 7 positions matching TRBD1. V was pared by 7 bases and J by 9 bases, with 12 bases of the junction left unmatched. The CDR3 contains 14 residues. The germline V gene encodes CDR1 SNHLY and CDR2 FYNNEI.

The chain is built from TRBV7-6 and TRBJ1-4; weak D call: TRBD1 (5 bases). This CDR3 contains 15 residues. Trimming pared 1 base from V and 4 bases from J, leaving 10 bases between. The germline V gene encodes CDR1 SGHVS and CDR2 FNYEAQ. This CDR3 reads CASSLEVQGNEKLFF. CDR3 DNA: TGTGCCAGCAGCTTAGAGGTCCAGGGTAATGAAAAACTGTTTTTT.

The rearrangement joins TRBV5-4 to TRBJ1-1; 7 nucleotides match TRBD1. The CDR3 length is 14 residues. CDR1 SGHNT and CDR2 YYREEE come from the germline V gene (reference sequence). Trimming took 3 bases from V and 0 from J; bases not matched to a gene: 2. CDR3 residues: CASSSQGVNTEAFF. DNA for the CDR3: TGTGCCAGCAGCTCTCAGGGGGTGAACACTGAAGCTTTCTTT.

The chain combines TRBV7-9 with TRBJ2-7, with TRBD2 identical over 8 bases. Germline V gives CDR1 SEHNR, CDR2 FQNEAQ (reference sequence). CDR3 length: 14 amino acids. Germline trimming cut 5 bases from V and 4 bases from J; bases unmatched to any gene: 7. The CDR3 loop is CASSPDSGTYEQYF. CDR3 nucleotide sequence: TGTGCCAGCAGCCCAGATAGCGGGACTTACGAGCAGTACTTC.

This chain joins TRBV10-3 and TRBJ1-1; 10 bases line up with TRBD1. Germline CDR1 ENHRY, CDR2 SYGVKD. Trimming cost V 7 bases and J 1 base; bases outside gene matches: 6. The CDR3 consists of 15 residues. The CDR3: CAIKPGQGRNTEAFF. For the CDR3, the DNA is TGTGCCATCAAGCCGGGACAGGGGAGGAACACTGAAGCTTTCTTT.